The 4 T cell receptor beta chains below were found in one sample sequenced in a study of response to subunit inactivated influenza vaccine. TCRdb re-derived calls from the RT-PCR reads in MiXCR, one entry per CDR3 protein. The sample records about 800,000 distinct CDR3 sequences, 21% being singletons. The sequenced sample was PBMCs from blood, obtained 4 to 6 days after vaccination. The receptors originated from a middle-aged man who received an inactivated influenza vaccine.

The rearrangement uses TRBV9 and TRBJ2-2, with 11 bases that match TRBD2. The germline V gene has CDR1 SGDLS and CDR2 YYNGEE. V shed 0 bases and J 0 bases; nucleotides not matched to a gene: 4. The CDR3 runs to 18 residues. The CDR3 spells CASSVVGTSGPNTGELFF. In DNA form, the CDR3 reads TGTGCCAGCAGCGTAGTCGGGACTAGCGGACCGAACACCGGGGAGCTGTTTTTT.

The chain couples TRBV12-3 or TRBV12-4 to TRBJ2-5, with 7 bases aligning to TRBD1. Trimming removed 6 bases from V and 5 bases from J; junction bases left unmatched: 9. This CDR3 comprises 14 residues. The CDR3 DNA is TGTGCCAGCAGCCGATCAACAGGGGTTGAGACCCAGTACTTC. The encoded protein is CASSRSTGVETQYF.

This clonotype was observed many times. The rearrangement uses TRBV7-2 and TRBJ2-3, with D possibly being TRBD2 (5 bases). Trimming removed 5 bases at V and 2 bases at J, with 11 bases between. The CDR3 has 14 residues. Germline CDR1 SGHTA, CDR2 FQGNSA. The CDR3 region is CASSRSLATDTQYF. The CDR3 bases are TGTGCCAGCAGCCGTAGCCTAGCCACAGATACGCAGTATTTT. The full variable domain, its missing parts supplied by reference TRBV7-2 and TRBJ2-3, is GAGVSQSPSNKVTEKGKDVELRCDPISGHTALYWYRQSLGQGLEFLIYFQGNSAPDKSGLPSDRFSAERTGGSVSTLTIQRTQQEDSAVYLCASSRSLATDTQYFGPGTRLTVL.

The rearrangement uses TRBV5-1 and TRBJ2-5; 8 bases map to TRBD1. Germline V CDR1 and CDR2: SGHRS, YFSETQ. The CDR3 is made up of 16 amino acids. V gave up 0 bases and J gave up 4 bases; unmatched junction bases: 8. This CDR3 is CASSLGPGTGGETQYF. CDR3 DNA: TGCGCCAGCAGCTTGGGGCCCGGGACAGGCGGAGAGACCCAGTACTTC.